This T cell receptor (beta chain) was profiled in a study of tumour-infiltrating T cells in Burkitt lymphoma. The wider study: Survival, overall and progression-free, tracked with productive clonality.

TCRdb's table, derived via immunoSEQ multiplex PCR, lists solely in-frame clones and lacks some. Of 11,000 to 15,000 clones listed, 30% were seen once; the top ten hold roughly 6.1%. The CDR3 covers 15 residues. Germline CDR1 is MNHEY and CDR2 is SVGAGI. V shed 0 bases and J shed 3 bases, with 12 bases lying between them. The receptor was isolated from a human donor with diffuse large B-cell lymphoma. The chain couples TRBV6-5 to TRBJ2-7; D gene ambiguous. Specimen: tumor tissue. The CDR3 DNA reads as TGTGCCAGCAGTTACTCGTCTAACCTACTCTACGAGCAGTACTTC. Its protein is CASSYSSNLLYEQYF.